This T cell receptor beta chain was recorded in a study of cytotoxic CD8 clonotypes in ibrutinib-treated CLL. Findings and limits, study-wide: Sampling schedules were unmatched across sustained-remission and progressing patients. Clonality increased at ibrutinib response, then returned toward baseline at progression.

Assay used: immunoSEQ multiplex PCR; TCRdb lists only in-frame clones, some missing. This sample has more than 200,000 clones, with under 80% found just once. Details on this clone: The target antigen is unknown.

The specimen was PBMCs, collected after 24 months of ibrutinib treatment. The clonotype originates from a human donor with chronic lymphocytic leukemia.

CDR3 nucleotide sequence: TGTGCCAGCAGCCCAAGACCAAGCACTTCAGGTGGCTACACCTTC. Translating gives CASSPRPSTSGGYTF. The V call is TRBV7-6, the J call TRBJ1-2; D gene ambiguous. The CDR3 is made up of 15 amino acids. Germline lookup yields CDR1 SGHVS and CDR2 FNYEAQ. V was pared by 5 bases and J by 7 bases, with 20 bases between.